This T cell receptor (beta chain) was profiled in a study of T cell responses to AZD1222 COVID-19 vaccine. Study in general: Second doses that came at about 4 or about 12 weeks were put together. Regarding the study as a whole: Spike as a whole was targeted by vaccine-associated CD4 TCRs, dominant at 160-218 and 743-854. The peak T cell response came first, and repertoires were sampled only after it.

A note on this clone: Its target is unknown.

Produced via immunoSEQ multiplex PCR; TCRdb's table is partial and in-frame only. Of around 97,000 clones detected, roughly 91% appear once; the ten largest clones hold about 5%. The source of this sequence is an adult in good health. Material: peripheral blood, obtained on day 0 of AZD1222 vaccination.

The CDR3 nucleotides read TGTGCCAGCAGCTTGAGAGGGATGGCCTATGGCTACACCTTC. This encodes CASSLRGMAYGYTF. This rearrangement joins TRBV5-6 to TRBJ1-2; no definite D call. V was shortened by 1 base and J by 4 bases, with 11 bases between the two germline ends. CDR1 SGHDT and CDR2 YYEEEE come from the germline V gene. This CDR3 spans 14 amino acids. Looking up the rest from reference TRBV5-6 and TRBJ1-2 gives the full variable domain: DAGVTQSPTHLIKTRGQQVTLRCSPKSGHDTVSWYQQALGQGPQFIFQYYEEEERQRGNFPDRFSGHQFPNYSSELNVNALLLGDSALYLCASSLRGMAYGYTFGSGTRLTVV.